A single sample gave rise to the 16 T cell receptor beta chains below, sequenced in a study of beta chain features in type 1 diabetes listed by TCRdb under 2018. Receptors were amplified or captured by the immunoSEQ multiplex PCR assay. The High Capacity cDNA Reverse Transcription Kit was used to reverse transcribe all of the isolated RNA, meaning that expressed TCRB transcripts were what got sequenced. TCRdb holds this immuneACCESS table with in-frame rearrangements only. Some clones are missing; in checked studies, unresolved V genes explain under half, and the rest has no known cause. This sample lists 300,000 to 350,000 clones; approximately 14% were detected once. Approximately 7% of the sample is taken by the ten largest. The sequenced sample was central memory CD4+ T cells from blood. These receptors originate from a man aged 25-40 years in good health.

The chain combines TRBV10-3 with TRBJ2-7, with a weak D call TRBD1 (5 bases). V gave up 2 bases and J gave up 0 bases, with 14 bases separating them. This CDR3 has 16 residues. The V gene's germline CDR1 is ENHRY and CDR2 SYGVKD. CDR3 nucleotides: TGTGCCATCAGTGAGCCGTCCCAGGGATACTCCTACGAGCAGTACTTC. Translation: CAISEPSQGYSYEQYF.

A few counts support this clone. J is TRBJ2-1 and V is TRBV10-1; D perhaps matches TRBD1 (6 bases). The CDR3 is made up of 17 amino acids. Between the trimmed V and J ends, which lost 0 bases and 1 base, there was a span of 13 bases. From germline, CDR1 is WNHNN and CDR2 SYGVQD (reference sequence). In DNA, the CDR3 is TGCGCCAGCAGTGAGTCCAGACAGGAAACATCCTACAATGAGCAGTTCTTC. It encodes CASSESRQETSYNEQFF.

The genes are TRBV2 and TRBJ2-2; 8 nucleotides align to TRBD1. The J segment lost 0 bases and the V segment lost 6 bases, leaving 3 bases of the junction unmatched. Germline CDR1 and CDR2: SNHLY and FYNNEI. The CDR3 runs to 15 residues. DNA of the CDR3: TGTGCCAGCAGGGCAGGGGGCTCGAACACCGGGGAGCTGTTTTTT. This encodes CASRAGGSNTGELFF.

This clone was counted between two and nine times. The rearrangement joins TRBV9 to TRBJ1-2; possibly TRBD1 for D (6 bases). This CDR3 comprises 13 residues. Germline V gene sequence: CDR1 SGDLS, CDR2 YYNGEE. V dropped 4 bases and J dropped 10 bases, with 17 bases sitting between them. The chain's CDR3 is CASSRMGTSVYTF. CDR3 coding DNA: TGTGCCAGCAGCCGGATGGGGACATCTGTCTACACCTTC. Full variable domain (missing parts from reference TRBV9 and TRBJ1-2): DSGVTQTPKHLITATGQRVTLRCSPRSGDLSVYWYQQSLDQGLQFLIQYYNGEERAKGNILERFSAQQFPDLHSELNLSSLELGDSALYFCASSRMGTSVYTFGSGTRLTVV.

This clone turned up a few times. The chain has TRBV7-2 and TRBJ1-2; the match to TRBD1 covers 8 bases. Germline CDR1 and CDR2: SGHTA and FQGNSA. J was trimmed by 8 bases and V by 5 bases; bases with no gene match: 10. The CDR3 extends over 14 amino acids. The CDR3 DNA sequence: TGTGCCAGCAGCCCTCCATCAGGGGGCCGGGGCTACACCTTC. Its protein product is CASSPPSGGRGYTF. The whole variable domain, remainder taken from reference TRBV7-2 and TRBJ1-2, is GAGVSQSPSNKVTEKGKDVELRCDPISGHTALYWYRQSLGQGLEFLIYFQGNSAPDKSGLPSDRFSAERTGGSVSTLTIQRTQQEDSAVYLCASSPPSGGRGYTFGSGTRLTVV.

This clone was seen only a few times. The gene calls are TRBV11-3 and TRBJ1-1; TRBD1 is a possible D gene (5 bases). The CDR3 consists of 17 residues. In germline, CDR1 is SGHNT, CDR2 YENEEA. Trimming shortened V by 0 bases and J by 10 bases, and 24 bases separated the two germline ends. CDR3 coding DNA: TGTGCCAGCAGCTTAGATCGCGTCGCAGGGAATGCGGTCGGAGCTTTCTTT. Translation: CASSLDRVAGNAVGAFF. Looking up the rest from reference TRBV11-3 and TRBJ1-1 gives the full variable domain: EAGVVQSPRYKIIEKKQPVAFWCNPISGHNTLYWYLQNLGQGPELLIRYENEEAVDDSQLPKDRFSAERLKGVDSTLKIQPAELGDSAVYLCASSLDRVAGNAVGAFFGQGTRLTVV.

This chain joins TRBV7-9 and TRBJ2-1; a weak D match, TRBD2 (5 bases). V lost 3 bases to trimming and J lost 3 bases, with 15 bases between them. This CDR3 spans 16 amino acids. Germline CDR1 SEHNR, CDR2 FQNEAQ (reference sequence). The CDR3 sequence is CASSLSRDAGYNEQFF. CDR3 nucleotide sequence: TGTGCCAGCAGCTTGAGCCGGGATGCGGGCTACAATGAGCAGTTCTTC. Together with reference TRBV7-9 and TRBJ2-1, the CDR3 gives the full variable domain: DTGVSQNPRHKITKRGQNVTFRCDPISEHNRLYWYRQTLGQGPEFLTYFQNEAQLEKSRLLSDRFSAERPKGSFSTLEIQRTEQGDSAMYLCASSLSRDAGYNEQFFGPGTRLTVL.

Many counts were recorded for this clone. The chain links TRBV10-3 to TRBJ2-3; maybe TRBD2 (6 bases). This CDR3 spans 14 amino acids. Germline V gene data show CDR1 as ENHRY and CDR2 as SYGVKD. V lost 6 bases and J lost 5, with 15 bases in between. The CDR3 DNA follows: TGTGCCATCAGAAGCGGGCAAGGCCTAGATACGCAGTATTTT. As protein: CAIRSGQGLDTQYF.

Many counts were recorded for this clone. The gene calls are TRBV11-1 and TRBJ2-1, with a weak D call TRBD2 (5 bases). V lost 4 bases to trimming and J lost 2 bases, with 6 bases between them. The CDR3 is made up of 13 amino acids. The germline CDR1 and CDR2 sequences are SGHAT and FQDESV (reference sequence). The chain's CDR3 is CASSSGTYNEQFF. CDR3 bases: TGTGCCAGCAGCTCCGGGACCTACAATGAGCAGTTCTTC.

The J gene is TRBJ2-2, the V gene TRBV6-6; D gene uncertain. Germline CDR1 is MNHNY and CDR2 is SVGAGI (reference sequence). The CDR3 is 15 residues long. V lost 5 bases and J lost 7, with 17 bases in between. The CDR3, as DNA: TGTGCCAGCAGTGGGATTTTAAGTGGCATCGGGGAGCTGTTTTTT. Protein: CASSGILSGIGELFF.

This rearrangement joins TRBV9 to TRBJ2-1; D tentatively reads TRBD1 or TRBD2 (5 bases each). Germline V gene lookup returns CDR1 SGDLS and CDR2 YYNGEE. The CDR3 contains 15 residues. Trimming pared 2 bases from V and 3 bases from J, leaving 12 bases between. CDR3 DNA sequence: TGTGCCAGCAGCGTTGGGACCACCTACTACAATGAGCAGTTCTTC. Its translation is CASSVGTTYYNEQFF. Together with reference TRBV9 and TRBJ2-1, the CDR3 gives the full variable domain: DSGVTQTPKHLITATGQRVTLRCSPRSGDLSVYWYQQSLDQGLQFLIQYYNGEERAKGNILERFSAQQFPDLHSELNLSSLELGDSALYFCASSVGTTYYNEQFFGPGTRLTVL.

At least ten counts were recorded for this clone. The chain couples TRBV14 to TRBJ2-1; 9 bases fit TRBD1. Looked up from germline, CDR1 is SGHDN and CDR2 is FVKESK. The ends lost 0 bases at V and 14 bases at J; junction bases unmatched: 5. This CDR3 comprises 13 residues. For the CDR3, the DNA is TGTGCCAGCAGCCAAGACATGTGGACAGGGGAGTTCTTC. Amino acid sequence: CASSQDMWTGEFF.

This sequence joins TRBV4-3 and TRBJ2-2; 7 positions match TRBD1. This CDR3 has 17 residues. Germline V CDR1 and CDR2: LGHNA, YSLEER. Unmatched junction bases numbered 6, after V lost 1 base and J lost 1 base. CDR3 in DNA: TGCGCCAGCAGCCAAGCCACAGGGGCCCGGAACACCGGGGAGCTGTTTTTT. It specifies CASSQATGARNTGELFF.

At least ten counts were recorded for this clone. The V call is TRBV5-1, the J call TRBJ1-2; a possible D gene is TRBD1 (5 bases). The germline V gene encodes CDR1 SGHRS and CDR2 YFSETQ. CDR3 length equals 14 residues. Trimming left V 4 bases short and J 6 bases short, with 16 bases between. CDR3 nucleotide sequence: TGCGCCAGCAGCACCCAGGCTGCGGGGGATGGCTACACCTTC. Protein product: CASSTQAAGDGYTF.

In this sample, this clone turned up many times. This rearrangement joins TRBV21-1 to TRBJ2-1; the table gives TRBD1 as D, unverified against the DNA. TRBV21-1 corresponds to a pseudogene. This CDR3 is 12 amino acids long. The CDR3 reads CASSKGADREFF. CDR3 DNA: TGTGCCAGCAGCAAAGGTGCGGACAGGGAGTTCTTC.

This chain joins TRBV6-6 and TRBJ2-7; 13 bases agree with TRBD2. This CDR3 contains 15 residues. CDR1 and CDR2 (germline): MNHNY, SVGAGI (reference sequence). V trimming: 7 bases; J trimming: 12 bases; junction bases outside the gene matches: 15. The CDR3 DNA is TGTGCCAGCAAACCTACCGGGACTAGCGGGACGTATTGGTACGTC. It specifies CASKPTGTSGTYWYV.